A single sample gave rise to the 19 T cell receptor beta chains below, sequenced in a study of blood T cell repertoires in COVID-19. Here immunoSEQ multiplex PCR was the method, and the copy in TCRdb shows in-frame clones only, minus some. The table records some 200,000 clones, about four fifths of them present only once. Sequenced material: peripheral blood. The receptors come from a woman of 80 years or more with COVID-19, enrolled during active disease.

CDR3 bases: TGTGCCACCAGCGGGGGACTCGGTGAAAAACTGTTTTTT. Translated: CATSGGLGEKLFF. The V gene is TRBV15, the J gene TRBJ1-4; perhaps TRBD1 as D (5 bases). The CDR3 is made up of 13 amino acids. Germline values: CDR1 LNHNV, CDR2 YYDKDF (reference sequence). V was shortened by 5 bases and J by 7 bases, with 11 bases between the two germline ends.

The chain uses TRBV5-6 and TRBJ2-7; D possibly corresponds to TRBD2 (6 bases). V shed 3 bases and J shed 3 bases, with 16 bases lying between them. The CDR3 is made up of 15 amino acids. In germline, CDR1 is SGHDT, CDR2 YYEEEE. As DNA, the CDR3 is TGTGCCAGCAGCTCCGACGTGGAGGGCCTCTACGAGCAGTACTTC. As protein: CASSSDVEGLYEQYF. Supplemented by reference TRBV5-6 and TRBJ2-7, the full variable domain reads DAGVTQSPTHLIKTRGQQVTLRCSPKSGHDTVSWYQQALGQGPQFIFQYYEEEERQRGNFPDRFSGHQFPNYSSELNVNALLLGDSALYLCASSSDVEGLYEQYFGPGTRLTVT.

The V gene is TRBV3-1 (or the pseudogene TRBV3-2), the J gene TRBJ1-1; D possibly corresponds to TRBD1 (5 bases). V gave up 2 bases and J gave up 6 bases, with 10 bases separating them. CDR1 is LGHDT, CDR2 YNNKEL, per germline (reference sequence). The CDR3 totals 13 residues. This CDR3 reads CASSQPGQAEAFF. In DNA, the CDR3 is TGTGCCAGCAGCCAACCAGGGCAGGCTGAAGCTTTCTTT.

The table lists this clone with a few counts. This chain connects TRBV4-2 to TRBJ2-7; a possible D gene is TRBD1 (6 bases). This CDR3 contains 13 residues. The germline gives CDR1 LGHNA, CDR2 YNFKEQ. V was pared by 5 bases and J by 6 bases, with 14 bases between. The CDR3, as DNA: TGTGCCAGCAGCTACCGGGACACCGGCGAGCAGTACTTC. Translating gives CASSYRDTGEQYF.

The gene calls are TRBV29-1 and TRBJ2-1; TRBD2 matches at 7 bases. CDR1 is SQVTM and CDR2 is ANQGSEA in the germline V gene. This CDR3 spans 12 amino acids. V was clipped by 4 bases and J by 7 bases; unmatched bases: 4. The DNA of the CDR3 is TGCAGCGTTGGTTGGGGGGGGAATGAGCAGTTCTTC. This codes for CSVGWGGNEQFF.

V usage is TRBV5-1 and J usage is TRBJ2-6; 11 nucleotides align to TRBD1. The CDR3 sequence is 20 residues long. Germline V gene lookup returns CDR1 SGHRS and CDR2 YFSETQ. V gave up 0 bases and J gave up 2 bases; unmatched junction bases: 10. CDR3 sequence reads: CASSLGITGTGGAGANVLTF. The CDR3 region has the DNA TGCGCCAGCAGCTTGGGTATTACCGGGACAGGGGGAGCTGGGGCCAACGTCCTGACTTTC.

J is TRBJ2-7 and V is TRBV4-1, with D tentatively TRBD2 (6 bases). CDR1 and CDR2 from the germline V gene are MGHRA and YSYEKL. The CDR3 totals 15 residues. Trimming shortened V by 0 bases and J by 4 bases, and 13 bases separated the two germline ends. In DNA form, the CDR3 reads TGCGCCAGCAGCCAAGATTGGCGGGGACTGTACGAGCAGTACTTC. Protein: CASSQDWRGLYEQYF.

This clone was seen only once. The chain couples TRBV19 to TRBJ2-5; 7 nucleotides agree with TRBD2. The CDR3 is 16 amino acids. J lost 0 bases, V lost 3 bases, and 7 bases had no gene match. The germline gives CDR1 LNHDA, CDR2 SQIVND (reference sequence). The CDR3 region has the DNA TGTGCCAGTAGTATCGGGCGGGAGCGGTACCAAGAGACCCAGTACTTC. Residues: CASSIGRERYQETQYF.

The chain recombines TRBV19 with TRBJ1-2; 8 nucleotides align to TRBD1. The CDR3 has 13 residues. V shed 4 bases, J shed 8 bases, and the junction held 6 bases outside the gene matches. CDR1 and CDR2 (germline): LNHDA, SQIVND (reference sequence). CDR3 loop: CASSNRGERGYTF. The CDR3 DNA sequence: TGTGCCAGTAGTAACAGGGGGGAACGGGGCTACACCTTC.

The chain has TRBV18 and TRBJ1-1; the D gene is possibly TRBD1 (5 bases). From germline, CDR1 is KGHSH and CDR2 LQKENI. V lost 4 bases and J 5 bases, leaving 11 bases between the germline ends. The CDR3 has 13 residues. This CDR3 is CASSRQSNTEAFF. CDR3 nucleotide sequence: TGTGCCAGCTCACGACAGTCTAATACTGAAGCTTTCTTT.

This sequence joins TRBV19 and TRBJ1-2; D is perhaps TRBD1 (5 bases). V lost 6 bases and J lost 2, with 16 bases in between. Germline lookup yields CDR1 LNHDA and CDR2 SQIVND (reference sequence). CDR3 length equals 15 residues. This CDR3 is CASRAREWVNYGYTF. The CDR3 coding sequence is TGTGCCAGTAGGGCCAGGGAATGGGTAAACTATGGCTACACCTTC.

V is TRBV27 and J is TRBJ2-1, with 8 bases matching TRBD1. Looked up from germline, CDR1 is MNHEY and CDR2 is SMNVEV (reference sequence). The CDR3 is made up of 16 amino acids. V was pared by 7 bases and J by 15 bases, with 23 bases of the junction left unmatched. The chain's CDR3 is CASTPGRGTPGGNMFF. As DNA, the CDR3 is TGTGCCAGCACCCCCGGGCGTGGAACTCCAGGGGGCAATATGTTCTTC.

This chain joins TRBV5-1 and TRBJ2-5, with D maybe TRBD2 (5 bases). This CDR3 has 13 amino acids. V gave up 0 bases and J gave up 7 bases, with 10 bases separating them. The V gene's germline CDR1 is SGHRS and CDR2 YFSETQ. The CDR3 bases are TGCGCCAGCAGCTTGGCGGGGAAGGGGACCCAGTACTTC. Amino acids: CASSLAGKGTQYF.

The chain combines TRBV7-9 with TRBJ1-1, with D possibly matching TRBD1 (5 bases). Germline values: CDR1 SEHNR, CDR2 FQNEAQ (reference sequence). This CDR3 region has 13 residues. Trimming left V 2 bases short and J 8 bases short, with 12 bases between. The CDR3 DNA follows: TGTGCCAGCAGCTTATCCGGGACTAGCGAAGCTTTCTTT. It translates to CASSLSGTSEAFF.

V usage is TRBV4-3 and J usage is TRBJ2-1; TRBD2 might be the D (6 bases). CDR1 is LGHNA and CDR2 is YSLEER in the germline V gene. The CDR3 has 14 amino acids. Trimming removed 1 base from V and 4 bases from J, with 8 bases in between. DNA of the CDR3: TGCGCCAGCAGCCAAGGGGGGACTTACAATGAGCAGTTCTTC. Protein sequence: CASSQGGTYNEQFF.

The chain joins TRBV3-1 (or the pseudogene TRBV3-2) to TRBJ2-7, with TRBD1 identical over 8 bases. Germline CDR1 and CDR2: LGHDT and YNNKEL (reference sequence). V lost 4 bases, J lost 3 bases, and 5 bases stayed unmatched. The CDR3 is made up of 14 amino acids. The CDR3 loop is CASSPSTGDYEQYF. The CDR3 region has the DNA TGTGCCAGCAGCCCATCGACAGGGGACTACGAGCAGTACTTC.

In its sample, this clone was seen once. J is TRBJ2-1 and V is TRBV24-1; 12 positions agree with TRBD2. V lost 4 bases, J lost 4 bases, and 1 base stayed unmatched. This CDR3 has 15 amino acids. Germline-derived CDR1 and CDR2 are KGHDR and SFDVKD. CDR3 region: CATSDLAGGYNEQFF. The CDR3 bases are TGTGCCACCAGTGACCTAGCGGGGGGGTACAATGAGCAGTTCTTC.

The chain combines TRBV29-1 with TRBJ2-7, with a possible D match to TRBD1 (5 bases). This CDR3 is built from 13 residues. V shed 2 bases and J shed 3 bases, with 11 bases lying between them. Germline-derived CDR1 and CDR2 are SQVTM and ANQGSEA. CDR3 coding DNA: TGCAGCGTTGAACCAGGGAAGATCTACGAGCAGTACTTC. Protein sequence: CSVEPGKIYEQYF.

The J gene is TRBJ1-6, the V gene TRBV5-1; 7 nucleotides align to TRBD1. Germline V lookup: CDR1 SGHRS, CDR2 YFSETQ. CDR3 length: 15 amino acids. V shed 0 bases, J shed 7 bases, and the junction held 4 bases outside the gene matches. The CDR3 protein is CASSLEGGANSPLHF. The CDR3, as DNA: TGCGCCAGCAGCTTGGAAGGGGGCGCAAATTCACCCCTCCACTTT. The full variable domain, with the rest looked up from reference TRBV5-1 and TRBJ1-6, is KAGVTQTPRYLIKTRGQQVTLSCSPISGHRSVSWYQQTPGQGLQFLFEYFSETQRNKGNFPGRFSGRQFSNSRSEMNVSTLELGDSALYLCASSLEGGANSPLHFGNGTRLTVT.